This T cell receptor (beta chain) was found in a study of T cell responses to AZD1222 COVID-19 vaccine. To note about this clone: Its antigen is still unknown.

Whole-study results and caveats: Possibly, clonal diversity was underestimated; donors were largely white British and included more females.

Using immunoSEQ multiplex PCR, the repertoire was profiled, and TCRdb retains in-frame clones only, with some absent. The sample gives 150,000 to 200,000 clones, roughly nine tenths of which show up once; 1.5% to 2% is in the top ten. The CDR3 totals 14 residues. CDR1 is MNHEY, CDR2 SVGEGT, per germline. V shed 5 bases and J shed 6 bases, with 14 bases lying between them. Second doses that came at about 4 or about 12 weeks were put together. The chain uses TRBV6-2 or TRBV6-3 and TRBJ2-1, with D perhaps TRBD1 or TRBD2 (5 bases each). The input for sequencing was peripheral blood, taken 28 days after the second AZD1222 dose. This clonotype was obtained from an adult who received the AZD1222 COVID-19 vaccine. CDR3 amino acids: CASSVRDPGNEQFF. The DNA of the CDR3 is TGTGCCAGCAGTGTCCGGGACCCAGGCAATGAGCAGTTCTTC.